The 28 T cell receptor beta chains below all came from one sample that was sequenced in a study of cytomegalovirus exposure and HLA in healthy donors. PCR was performed using 60 Vbeta and 13 Jbeta primers. Clones were read by immunoSEQ multiplex PCR, and TCRdb kept only the in-frame ones, dropping some. The table lists fewer than 85,000 clones, more than 65% of them singletons. Material: PBMCs. These receptors were taken from a man between 65 and 85 years old in good health and CMV-seropositive.

The chain has TRBV18 and TRBJ1-3; D might be TRBD1 (6 bases). V lost 4 bases, J lost 0 bases, and 13 bases lay in between. The CDR3 has 16 residues. CDR1 KGHSH and CDR2 LQKENI come from the germline V gene. The CDR3 coding sequence is TGTGCCAGCTCACAATCGGACAGTCTCTCTGGAAACACCATATATTTT. Translating it yields CASSQSDSLSGNTIYF. Drawing the rest from reference TRBV18 and TRBJ1-3, the complete variable domain is NAGVMQNPRHLVRRRGQEARLRCSPMKGHSHVYWYRQLPEEGLKFMVYLQKENIIDESGMPKERFSAEFPKEGPSILRIQQVVRGDSAAYFCASSQSDSLSGNTIYFGEGSWLTVV.

This sequence joins TRBV6-6 and TRBJ2-1; 7 nucleotides agree with TRBD1. J lost 8 bases, V lost 4 bases, and 14 bases had no gene match. CDR1 is MNHNY and CDR2 is SVGAGI in the germline V gene (reference sequence). This CDR3 has 16 amino acids. In nucleotides, the CDR3 is TGTGCCAGCAGTTCCTCAAGACAGGGAAATCTCCATGAGCAGTTCTTC. The encoded protein is CASSSSRQGNLHEQFF.

The chain recombines TRBV21-1 with TRBJ2-3; the table's D gene call, TRBD1, was not cross checked with the DNA. TRBV21-1 is a pseudogene locus. The CDR3 extends over 15 amino acids. The CDR3 DNA reads TGTGCCAGCAGCAAAGAGCCAGGGGGCACAGATACGCAGTATTTT. This sequence encodes CASSKEPGGTDTQYF.

V gene TRBV27 combines with J gene TRBJ2-7, with TRBD2 identical over 12 bases. This CDR3 region has 15 residues. Per germline, CDR1 MNHEY and CDR2 SMNVEV (reference sequence). With V trimmed by 4 bases and J by 3 bases, 4 bases remained unmatched. The CDR3 here is CASSSWTSGDYEQYF. The CDR3 DNA is TGTGCCAGCAGTTCCTGGACTAGCGGGGACTACGAGCAGTACTTC.

This clone was detected only a few times. V gene TRBV7-3 combines with J gene TRBJ2-2; D remains unclear. Germline V gene sequence: CDR1 SGHTA, CDR2 FQGTGA. With 5 bases removed from V and 4 bases from J, the gap between germline ends came to 14 bases. This CDR3 has 15 amino acids. For the CDR3, the DNA is TGTGCCAGCAGCCTAGGAAGGTTAGGCACCGGGGAGCTGTTTTTT. Translating it yields CASSLGRLGTGELFF.

The chain joins TRBV30 to TRBJ2-3, with D perhaps matching TRBD2 (6 bases). Germline V gene lookup returns CDR1 GTSNPN and CDR2 SVGIG (reference sequence). The CDR3 runs 13 residues. Trimming removed 3 bases from V and 1 base from J, with 8 bases in between. CDR3 nucleotide sequence: TGTGCCTGGAGCGGGAGTGGCACAGATACGCAGTATTTT. It encodes CAWSGSGTDTQYF.

This rearrangement joins TRBV4-3 to TRBJ2-5, with D tentatively TRBD2 (6 bases). The CDR3 runs to 15 residues. Germline V gene sequence: CDR1 LGHNA, CDR2 YSLEER. Trimming left V 1 base short and J 9 bases short, with 18 bases between. The CDR3 DNA follows: TGCGCCAGCAGCCAAGCCCTAGCGCCCGAATCGGCCCAGTACTTC. This gives the protein CASSQALAPESAQYF.

The V and J genes are TRBV5-1 and TRBJ2-1; 9 bases match TRBD1. Germline CDR1 is SGHRS and CDR2 is YFSETQ. V shed 4 bases and J 4 bases; nucleotides not matched to a gene: 9. CDR3 length equals 16 residues. As DNA, the CDR3 is TGCGCCAGCAGCGCGCTGACCGGACAGGGGTACAATGAGCAGTTCTTC. Its translation is CASSALTGQGYNEQFF.

The chain recombines TRBV5-1 with TRBJ1-2; 7 bases align to TRBD1. V lost 4 bases and J lost 8; bases outside the gene matches: 14. CDR1 and CDR2 from the germline V gene are SGHRS and YFSETQ. CDR3 length: 15 residues. The CDR3 coding sequence is TGCGCCAGCAGCCAAGGACAGGTCGTAAGGGAAGGCTACACCTTC. As protein: CASSQGQVVREGYTF.

The chain combines TRBV10-3 with TRBJ2-3; a possible D gene is TRBD2 (5 bases). The CDR3 is 15 residues long. Trimming left V 2 bases short and J 6 bases short, with 15 bases between. Germline loops: CDR1 ENHRY, CDR2 SYGVKD. The CDR3 DNA follows: TGTGCCATCAGTGAGAAACTAGAGGTTACGGATACGCAGTATTTT. Protein sequence: CAISEKLEVTDTQYF.

This chain joins TRBV5-6 and TRBJ1-6, with a weak D call TRBD1 (6 bases). Trimming pared 0 bases from V and 9 bases from J, leaving 10 bases between. This CDR3 is built from 14 residues. Germline lookup yields CDR1 SGHDT and CDR2 YYEEEE. CDR3 protein: CASSLARGSSPLHF. CDR3 coding DNA: TGTGCCAGCAGCTTGGCCAGGGGAAGTTCACCCCTCCACTTT.

The chain carries TRBV19 and TRBJ1-2; the D gene is possibly TRBD1 (5 bases). Between the trimmed V and J ends, which lost 3 bases and 0 bases, there was a span of 11 bases. Germline V gene lookup returns CDR1 LNHDA and CDR2 SQIVND (reference sequence). This CDR3 region has 15 residues. CDR3 protein: CASSMKGTSNYGYTF. The CDR3, as DNA: TGTGCCAGTAGTATGAAGGGGACTTCTAACTATGGCTACACCTTC.

The chain recombines TRBV21-1 with TRBJ2-7; whether TRBD1, the table's D call, matches the DNA was not checked. TRBV21-1 is classified as a pseudogene. This CDR3 spans 15 amino acids. The CDR3 is CASSKERTGIDEQYF. CDR3 sequence (DNA): TGTGCCAGCAGCAAAGAGCGGACAGGGATAGACGAGCAGTACTTC.

The V call is TRBV2, the J call TRBJ2-6, with D perhaps matching TRBD2 (6 bases). Germline values: CDR1 SNHLY, CDR2 FYNNEI. V dropped 7 bases and J dropped 0 bases, with 13 bases sitting between them. The CDR3 covers 16 residues. CDR3 residues: CASNRDLGSGANVLTF. In DNA form, the CDR3 reads TGTGCCAGCAACCGGGACTTAGGCTCTGGGGCCAACGTCCTGACTTTC.

The V call is TRBV11-3, the J call TRBJ2-3, with 11 bases aligning to TRBD2. CDR3 length: 18 amino acids. V lost 5 bases and J lost 5; bases outside the gene matches: 15. The germline V gene encodes CDR1 SGHNT and CDR2 YENEEA. The chain's CDR3 is CASSRGVIAGLAGDTQYF. As DNA, the CDR3 is TGTGCCAGCAGCCGGGGGGTGATTGCCGGACTAGCGGGAGATACGCAGTATTTT.

This chain joins TRBV15 and TRBJ1-1; a weak D match, TRBD1 (5 bases). CDR1 and CDR2 from the germline V gene are LNHNV and YYDKDF (reference sequence). The CDR3 extends over 15 amino acids. Trimming pared 5 bases from V and 1 base from J, leaving 14 bases between. CDR3 loop: CATSDPGGENTEAFF. DNA for the CDR3: TGTGCCACCAGCGACCCCGGGGGAGAGAACACTGAAGCTTTCTTT.

The rearrangement joins TRBV2 to TRBJ2-3; weak D call: TRBD2 (5 bases). Trimming took off 10 bases at V and 0 bases at J, with 14 bases between the two ends. The germline CDR1 and CDR2 sequences are SNHLY and FYNNEI. The CDR3 loop spans 14 amino acids. CDR3 sequence reads: CATSQAVSTDTQYF. The CDR3 region has the DNA TGTGCCACCAGCCAAGCGGTTAGCACAGATACGCAGTATTTT.

This clone turned up a few times. The chain uses TRBV25-1 and TRBJ2-7; tentatively, D is TRBD2 (6 bases). Germline V gene sequence: CDR1 MGHDK, CDR2 SYGVNS. The CDR3 is made up of 14 amino acids. Trimming took 6 bases from V and 4 from J, leaving 16 bases between them. The CDR3 DNA reads as TGTGCCAGCAGCGAAAGCCGGGGGAGGTACGAGCAGTACTTC. The encoded protein is CASSESRGRYEQYF.

The rearrangement joins TRBV18 to TRBJ2-7, with D possibly TRBD1 on 5 matching bases. With 8 bases removed from V and 5 bases from J, the gap between germline ends came to 10 bases. CDR3 length: 11 residues. Germline CDR1 is KGHSH and CDR2 is LQKENI. The chain's CDR3 is CASQGRDEQYF. The CDR3 DNA reads TGTGCCAGCCAAGGCAGGGACGAGCAGTACTTC.

This clone was seen a handful of times. The V and J genes are TRBV4-1 and TRBJ2-7; 10 positions agree with TRBD2. The CDR3 contains 15 residues. The V segment lost 2 bases and the J segment 0 bases; nucleotides outside the gene matches: 1. The germline V gene has CDR1 MGHRA and CDR2 YSYEKL. CDR3 loop: CASSQTSGVSYEQYF. Here the CDR3 DNA reads TGCGCCAGCAGCCAAACTAGCGGGGTCTCCTACGAGCAGTACTTC.

This clone has just a few counts. The gene calls are TRBV7-2 and TRBJ2-7; TRBD2 aligns across 10 bases. The CDR3 runs to 14 residues. V lost 3 bases and J lost 3; bases outside the gene matches: 2. CDR1 and CDR2 from the germline V gene are SGHTA and FQGNSA. CDR3 coding DNA: TGTGCCAGCAGCTTGGCTAGCGGGAGCTACGAGCAGTACTTC. Encoded protein: CASSLASGSYEQYF.

The chain combines TRBV5-4 with TRBJ2-7; possible D gene TRBD1, 6 bases. The CDR3 extends over 15 amino acids. The germline CDR1 and CDR2 sequences are SGHNT and YYREEE (reference sequence). Trimming left V 4 bases short and J 3 bases short, with 17 bases between. CDR3 residues: CASSLQGTINYEQYF. CDR3 DNA: TGTGCCAGCAGCCTTCAGGGGACGATAAACTACGAGCAGTACTTC.

The genes are TRBV7-9 and TRBJ1-5; 8 nucleotides line up with TRBD1. V lost 5 bases to trimming and J lost 13 bases; unmatched junction nucleotides: 7. Germline V lookup: CDR1 SEHNR, CDR2 FQNEAQ (reference sequence). CDR3 length equals 12 residues. The CDR3 sequence is CASSVTGGQQHF. The CDR3 nucleotides read TGTGCCAGCAGCGTCACAGGGGGTCAACAGCATTTT.

The chain is built from TRBV11-2 and TRBJ2-2, with no clear D. Germline-derived CDR1 and CDR2 are SGHAT and FQNNGV. The CDR3 has 15 amino acids. V gave up 1 base and J gave up 0 bases, with 6 bases separating them. DNA of the CDR3: TGTGCCAGCAGCTTAGGCAGGACGAACACCGGGGAGCTGTTTTTT. Translating it yields CASSLGRTNTGELFF. Using reference TRBV11-2 and TRBJ2-2 for the parts outside the CDR3, the full variable domain is EAGVAQSPRYKIIEKRQSVAFWCNPISGHATLYWYQQILGQGPKLLIQFQNNGVVDDSQLPKDRFSAERLKGVDSTLKIQPAKLEDSAVYLCASSLGRTNTGELFFGEGSRLTVL.

V and J are TRBV19 and TRBJ2-6, with D unclear. Trimming stripped 7 bases from V and 4 bases from J, with 8 bases between. The CDR3 length is 13 residues. Germline loops: CDR1 LNHDA, CDR2 SQIVND (reference sequence). CDR3 sequence reads: CASILTGANVLTF. The DNA for the CDR3 is TGTGCCAGTATATTAACAGGGGCCAACGTCCTGACTTTC.

This chain connects TRBV29-1 to TRBJ2-5, with TRBD1 matching 9 bases. The DNA end lines up better with TRBJ2-7; the J call may be wrong. The CDR3 runs to 13 residues. Germline assignment: CDR1 SQVTM and CDR2 ANQGSEA. The CDR3 region is CSVEDRGTYEQYF. In DNA, the CDR3 is TGCAGCGTTGAGGACAGGGGAACCTACGAGCAGTACTTC.

The V call is TRBV6-6, the J call TRBJ2-5, with D possibly TRBD1 on 5 matching bases. V was pared by 8 bases and J by 2 bases, with 12 bases between. The germline V gene has CDR1 MNHNY and CDR2 SVGAGI (reference sequence). The CDR3 is 13 residues long. The CDR3 reads CASGRQRQETQYF. The CDR3 DNA follows: TGTGCCAGCGGCCGACAGAGACAAGAGACCCAGTACTTC.

V usage is TRBV18 and J usage is TRBJ1-2; D gene ambiguous. The ends were cut back, 2 bases at V and 1 base at J, with 8 bases in the middle. Germline V gives CDR1 KGHSH, CDR2 LQKENI. CDR3 size: 14 residues. The CDR3 is CASSPGPDNYGYTF. The CDR3 coding sequence is TGTGCCAGCTCACCAGGGCCCGATAACTATGGCTACACCTTC.